This T cell receptor (beta chain) was sequenced during a study of PD-L1 blockade in urothelial cancer. Overall study context: The researchers analyzed blood 3 weeks (second dose) and 6 weeks after treatment start.

The CDR3 loop spans 15 amino acids. Germline-derived CDR1 and CDR2 are SGHRS and YFSETQ. V lost 4 bases to trimming and J lost 4 bases; unmatched junction nucleotides: 9. TCRdb's copy holds only in-frame clones and misses some; the assay was immunoSEQ multiplex PCR. The data show 30,000 to 50,000 clones, about 89% seen once. Described time point: pretreatment peripheral blood. The J gene is TRBJ2-5, the V gene TRBV5-1, with 8 bases lining up with TRBD1. The receptor comes from a woman aged 55-70 years with urothelial cancer. The sample was PBMCs, taken around atezolizumab (anti-PD-L1) treatment. DNA for the CDR3: TGCGCCAGCAGCCCCGGACAGGGAAAACCAGAGACCCAGTACTTC. Translated: CASSPGQGKPETQYF.